This T cell receptor (beta chain) was sequenced during a study of T-cell memory formation after mild COVID-19. MiXCR was run by TCRdb on the 5' RACE reads, yielding one entry per CDR3 protein. Here the sample spans about 500,000 distinct CDR3 sequences, roughly 22% being singletons. This clonotype came up a few times. This CDR3 is built from 15 residues. Germline V gene data show CDR1 as DFQATT and CDR2 as SNEGSKA (reference sequence). Trimming pared 1 base from V and 2 bases from J, leaving 11 bases between. Sequencing was performed on PBMCs or a T cell subset sorted from them (not recorded which). The V and J genes are TRBV20-1 and TRBJ2-2; possible D gene TRBD2, 6 bases. The clonotype was recovered from an adult woman who had mild COVID-19 (a few samples of this study predate the infection). Cell type and time point are not known. As DNA, the CDR3 is TGCAGTGCTAGAGCCCCCGGGACTAACACCGGGGAGCTGTTTTTT. This sequence encodes CSARAPGTNTGELFF.